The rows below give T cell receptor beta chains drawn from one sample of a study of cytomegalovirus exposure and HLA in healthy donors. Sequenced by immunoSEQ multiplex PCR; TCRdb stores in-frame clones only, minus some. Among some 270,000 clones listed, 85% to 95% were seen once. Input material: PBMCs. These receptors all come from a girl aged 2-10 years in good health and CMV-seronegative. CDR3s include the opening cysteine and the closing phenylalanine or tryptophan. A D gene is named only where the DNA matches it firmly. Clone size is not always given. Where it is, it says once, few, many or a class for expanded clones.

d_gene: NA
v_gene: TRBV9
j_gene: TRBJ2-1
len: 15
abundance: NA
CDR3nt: TGTGCCAGCAGCACCAGAGGGGGCTCCTACAATGAGCAGTTCTTC
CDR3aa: CASSTRGGSYNEQFF

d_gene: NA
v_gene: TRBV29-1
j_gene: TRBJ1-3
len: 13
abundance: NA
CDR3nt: TGCAGCGTTGGGGGGGGTTCTGGAAACACCATATATTTT
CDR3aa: CSVGGGSGNTIYF

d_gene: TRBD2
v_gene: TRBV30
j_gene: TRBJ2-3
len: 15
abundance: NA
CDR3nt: TGTGCCTGGAGTGTAACTAGCGGGGGGACAGATACGCAGTATTTT
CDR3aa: CAWSVTSGGTDTQYF

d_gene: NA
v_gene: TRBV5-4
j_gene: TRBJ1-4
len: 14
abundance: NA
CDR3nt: TGTGCCAGCAGCGGTGGCAGGGAAAATGAAAAACTGTTTTTT
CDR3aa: CASSGGRENEKLFF

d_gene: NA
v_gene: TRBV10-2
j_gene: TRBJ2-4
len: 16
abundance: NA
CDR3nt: TGCGCCAGCAGTGAGTCGGGTCGGGGGGCATTAAACATTCAGTACTTC
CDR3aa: CASSESGRGALNIQYF

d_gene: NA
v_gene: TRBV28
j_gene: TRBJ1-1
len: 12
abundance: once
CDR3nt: TGTGCCAGCAGTCCTGGACTCATAGAAGCTTTCTTT
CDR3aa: CASSPGLIEAFF

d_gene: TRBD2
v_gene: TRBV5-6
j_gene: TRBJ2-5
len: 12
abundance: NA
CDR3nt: TGTGCCTCGAGTGGGGGGGGAGAGACCCAGTACTTC
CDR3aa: CASSGGGETQYF

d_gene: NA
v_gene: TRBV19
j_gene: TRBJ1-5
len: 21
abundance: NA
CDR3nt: TGTGCCAGTAGTATCTATGCTGTCGGACAGCAGTCTCAATTGCCCAATCAGCCCCAGCATTTT
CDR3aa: CASSIYAVGQQSQLPNQPQHF

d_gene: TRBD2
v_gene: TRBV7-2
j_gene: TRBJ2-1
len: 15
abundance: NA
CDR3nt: TGTGCCAGCAGCTTAAGCGGGGGGGTCTACAATGAGCAGTTCTTC
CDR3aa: CASSLSGGVYNEQFF

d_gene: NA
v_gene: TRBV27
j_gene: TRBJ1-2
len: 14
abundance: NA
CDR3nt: TGTGCCAGCAGAAGACGGGATGACCCCTATGGCTACACCTTC
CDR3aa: CASRRRDDPYGYTF

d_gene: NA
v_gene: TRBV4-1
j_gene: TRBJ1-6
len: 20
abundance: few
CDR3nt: TGCGCCAGCAGCCAGGGAAAAGGGACAAGCCAACCTCCGGATAATTCACCCCTCCACTTT
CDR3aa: CASSQGKGTSQPPDNSPLHF